This is a list of T cell receptor beta chains from one sample in a study of T cells in localized non-small cell lung cancer. Using immunoSEQ multiplex PCR, the repertoire was profiled, and TCRdb retains in-frame clones only, with some absent. The data contain some 21,000 clones, 88% of them seen just once; the ten biggest clones take up roughly 30%. Sequences were derived from peripheral blood mononuclear cells, sampled before any cancer treatment. All receptors come from a male donor at least 60 years old with stage II lung adenocarcinoma. Each CDR3 is given with its conserved first and last residue. A D gene is named only where the DNA matches it firmly. A clone size is listed for some rows: how often the clone was seen (once, few, many), or a class if it is expanded.

abundance	j_gene	d_gene	v_gene	CDR3nt	CDR3aa
-	TRBJ2-3	-	TRBV6-1	TGTGCCAGCACGCCCAGGGCGGGGGATACGCAGTATTTT	CASTPRAGDTQYF
-	TRBJ2-2	TRBD1	TRBV19	TGTGCCAGTAGGGACAGGGGTAAAGGCGGGGAGCTGTTTTTT	CASRDRGKGGELFF
-	TRBJ2-1	TRBD2	TRBV11-2	TGTGCCAGCAGCCCCAGCGGGAGGTTCAACAATGAGCAGTTCTTC	CASSPSGRFNNEQFF
-	TRBJ2-5	-	TRBV2	TGTGCCAGCAGTCCCGATCTAGGGACCCAGTACTTC	CASSPDLGTQYF
once	TRBJ2-1	-	TRBV9	TGTGCCAGCAGCGTAGGAGGGTCGGGAAACAATGAGCAGTTCTTC	CASSVGGSGNNEQFF
once	TRBJ1-2	-	TRBV29-1	TGCAGCGTTGACACTGGCTACACCTTC	CSVDTGYTF
-	TRBJ2-7	TRBD2	TRBV5-1	TGCGCCAGCAGCTTTGGTGCGGGAGGGCGCGAGCAGTACTTC	CASSFGAGGREQYF
-	TRBJ2-7	-	TRBV28	TGTGCCAGCAGCTCCGGGACCGGGGTATACGAGCAGTACTTC	CASSSGTGVYEQYF
-	TRBJ2-1	-	TRBV18	TGTGCCAGCTCACTGGCGGGATCTAAGTACAATGAGCAGTTCTTC	CASSLAGSKYNEQFF
-	TRBJ1-3	TRBD1	TRBV7-2	TGTGCCAGCAGCCGGGACAGCTCTGGAAACACCATATATTTT	CASSRDSSGNTIYF
-	TRBJ2-4	-	TRBV28	TGTGCCACCACAATCACAAACATTCAGTACTTC	CATTITNIQYF
-	TRBJ1-1	-	TRBV28	TGTGCCACCTCTAGGGGGGCGAGGTTCACTGAAGCTTTCTTT	CATSRGARFTEAFF
-	TRBJ2-7	-	TRBV28	TGTGCCAGCAGGCCCAGGGGTCGGGGAAGCTACGAGCAGTACTTC	CASRPRGRGSYEQYF
-	TRBJ2-2	-	TRBV28	TGTGCCAGCAGACTAGTCACCGGGGAGCTGTTTTTT	CASRLVTGELFF
-	TRBJ1-1	-	TRBV28	TGTGCCAGCAGCGTAGGGGGAGCGAACACTGAAGCCTTCTTT	CASSVGGANTEAFF
medium-sized	TRBJ2-5	TRBD2	TRBV7-9	TGTGCCAGCAGCCCTCCCACGGGGGGGAAACAAGAGACCCAGTACTTC	CASSPPTGGKQETQYF
few	TRBJ2-7	-	TRBV2	TGTGCCAGCGCCACATTGGGGGCCGATCAGTACTTC	CASATLGADQYF
-	TRBJ2-1	TRBD2	TRBV7-9	TGTGCCAGCAGCTTAGAGGTAGCGGGAGGGCAGCAGTTCTTC	CASSLEVAGGQQFF
-	TRBJ2-5	TRBD1	TRBV28	TGTGCCATCCGGGACAGGGGCCTGGTCCGGTACCAAGAGACCCAGTACTTC	CAIRDRGLVRYQETQYF
-	TRBJ2-1	TRBD2	TRBV9	TGTGCCAGCAGCCCGGGACTAGCGGGAGACGCGTTCTTC	CASSPGLAGDAFF
-	TRBJ1-5	-	TRBV19	TGTGCCAGTAGTTTAGAGAGGTCTCAGCCCCAGCATTTT	CASSLERSQPQHF
-	TRBJ2-1	-	TRBV29-1	TGCAGCGGGACCGGGCCCCTGGTCGGTGAGCAGTTCTTC	CSGTGPLVGEQFF
once	TRBJ2-7	-	TRBV10-1	TGCGCCAGCAGTGAGGGGTACGAGCAGTACTTC	CASSEGYEQYF